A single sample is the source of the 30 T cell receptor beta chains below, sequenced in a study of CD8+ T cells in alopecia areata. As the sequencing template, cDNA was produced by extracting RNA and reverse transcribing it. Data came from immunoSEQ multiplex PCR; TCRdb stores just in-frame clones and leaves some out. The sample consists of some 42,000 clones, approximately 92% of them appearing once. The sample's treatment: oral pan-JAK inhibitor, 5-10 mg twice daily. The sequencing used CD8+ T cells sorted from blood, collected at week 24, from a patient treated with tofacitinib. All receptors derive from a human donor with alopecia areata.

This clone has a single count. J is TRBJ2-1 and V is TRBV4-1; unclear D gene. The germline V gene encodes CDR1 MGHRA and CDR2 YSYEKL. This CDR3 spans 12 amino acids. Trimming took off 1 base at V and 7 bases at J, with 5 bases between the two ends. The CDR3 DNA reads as TGCGCCAGCAGCCAAGTTTTTAATGAGCAGTTCTTC. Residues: CASSQVFNEQFF.

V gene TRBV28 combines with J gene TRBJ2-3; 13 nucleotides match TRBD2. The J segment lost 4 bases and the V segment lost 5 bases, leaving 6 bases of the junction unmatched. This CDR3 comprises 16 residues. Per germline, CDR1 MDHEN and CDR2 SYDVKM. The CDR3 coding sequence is TGTGCCAGCAGTCCGACTAGCGGGGGGCCTCCAGATACGCAGTATTTT. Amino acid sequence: CASSPTSGGPPDTQYF.

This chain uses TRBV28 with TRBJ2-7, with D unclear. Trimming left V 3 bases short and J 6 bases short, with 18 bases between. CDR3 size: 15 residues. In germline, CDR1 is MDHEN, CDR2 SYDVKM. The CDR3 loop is CASSLVGNSVTEQYF. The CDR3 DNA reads TGTGCCAGCAGTTTGGTAGGGAATTCTGTAACCGAGCAGTACTTC.

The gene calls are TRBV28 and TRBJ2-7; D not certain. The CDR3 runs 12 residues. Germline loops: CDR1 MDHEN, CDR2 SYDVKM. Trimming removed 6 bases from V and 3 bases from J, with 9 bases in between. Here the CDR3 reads CASSKAVYEQYF. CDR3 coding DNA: TGTGCCAGCAGCAAAGCCGTCTACGAGCAGTACTTC.

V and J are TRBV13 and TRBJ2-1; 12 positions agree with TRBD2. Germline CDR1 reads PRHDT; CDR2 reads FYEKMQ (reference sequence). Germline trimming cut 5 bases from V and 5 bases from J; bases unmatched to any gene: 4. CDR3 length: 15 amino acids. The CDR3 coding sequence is TGTGCCAGCAGCCCGACTAGCGGGGGCGACAATGAGCAGTTCTTC. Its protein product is CASSPTSGGDNEQFF.

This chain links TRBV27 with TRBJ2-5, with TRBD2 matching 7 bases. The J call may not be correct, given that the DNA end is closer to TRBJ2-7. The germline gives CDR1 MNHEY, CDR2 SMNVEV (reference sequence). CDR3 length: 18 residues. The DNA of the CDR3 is TGTGCCAGCAGTTTATCAGGGAGTGAGGGAGGGGCCCCCTACGAGCAGTACTTC. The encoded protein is CASSLSGSEGGAPYEQYF.

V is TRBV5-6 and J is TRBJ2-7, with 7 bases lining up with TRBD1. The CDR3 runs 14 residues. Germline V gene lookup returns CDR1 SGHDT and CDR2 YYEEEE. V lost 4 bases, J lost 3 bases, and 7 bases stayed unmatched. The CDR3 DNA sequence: TGTGCCAGCAGCCTCCCCGGGACAGTCTACGAGCAGTACTTC. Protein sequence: CASSLPGTVYEQYF.

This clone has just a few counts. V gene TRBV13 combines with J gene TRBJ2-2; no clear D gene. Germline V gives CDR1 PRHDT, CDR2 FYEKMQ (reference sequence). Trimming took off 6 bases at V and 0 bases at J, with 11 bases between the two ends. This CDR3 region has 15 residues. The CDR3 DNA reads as TGTGCCAGCAGTTATAGACACCCGAACACCGGGGAGCTGTTTTTT. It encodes CASSYRHPNTGELFF.

CDR3 sequence reads: CASSQAGSDNEQFF. The CDR3 region has the DNA TGTGCCAGCAGCCAGGCAGGGTCAGACAATGAGCAGTTCTTC. The rearrangement uses TRBV4-2 and TRBJ2-1, with D maybe TRBD1 (5 bases). CDR1 and CDR2 (germline): LGHNA, YNFKEQ. V lost 3 bases to trimming and J lost 5 bases, with 11 bases between them. The CDR3 consists of 14 residues.

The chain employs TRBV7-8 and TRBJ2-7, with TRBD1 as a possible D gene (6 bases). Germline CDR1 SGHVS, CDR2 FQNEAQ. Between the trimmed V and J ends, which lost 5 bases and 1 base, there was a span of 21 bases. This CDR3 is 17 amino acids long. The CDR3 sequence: CASSARKVGGDSYEQYF. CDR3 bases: TGTGCCAGCAGCGCTAGGAAAGTTGGGGGCGATTCCTACGAGCAGTACTTC. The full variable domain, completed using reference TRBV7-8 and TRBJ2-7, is GAGVSQSPRYKVAKRGQDVALRCDPISGHVSLFWYQQALGQGPEFLTYFQNEAQLDKSGLPSDRFFAERPEGSVSTLKIQRTQQEDSAVYLCASSARKVGGDSYEQYFGPGTRLTVT.

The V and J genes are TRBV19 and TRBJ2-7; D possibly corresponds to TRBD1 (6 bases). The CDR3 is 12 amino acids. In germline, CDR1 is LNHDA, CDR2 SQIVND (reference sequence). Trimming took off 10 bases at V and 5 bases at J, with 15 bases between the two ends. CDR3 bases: TGTGCCACCAGCTACAGGGACCACGAGCAGTACTTC. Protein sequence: CATSYRDHEQYF.

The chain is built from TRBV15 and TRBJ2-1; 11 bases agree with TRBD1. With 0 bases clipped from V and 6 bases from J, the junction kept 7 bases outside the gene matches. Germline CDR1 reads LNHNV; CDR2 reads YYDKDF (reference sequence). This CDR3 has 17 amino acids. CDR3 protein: CATSRDSRDRGVNEQFF. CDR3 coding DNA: TGTGCCACCAGCAGAGATTCCAGGGACAGGGGGGTCAATGAGCAGTTCTTC.

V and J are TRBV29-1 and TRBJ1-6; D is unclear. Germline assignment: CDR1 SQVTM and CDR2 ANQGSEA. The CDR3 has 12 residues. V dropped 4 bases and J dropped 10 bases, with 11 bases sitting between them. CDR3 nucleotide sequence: TGCAGCGTTGCGGAGGGAGGGTCACCCCTCCACTTT. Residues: CSVAEGGSPLHF.

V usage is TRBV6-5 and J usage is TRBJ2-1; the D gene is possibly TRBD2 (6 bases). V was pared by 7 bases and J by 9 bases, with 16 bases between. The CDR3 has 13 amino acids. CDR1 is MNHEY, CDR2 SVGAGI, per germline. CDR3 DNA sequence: TGTGCCAGCACCGTAGGGTTGGAGGGTGAGCAGTTCTTC. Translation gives CASTVGLEGEQFF.

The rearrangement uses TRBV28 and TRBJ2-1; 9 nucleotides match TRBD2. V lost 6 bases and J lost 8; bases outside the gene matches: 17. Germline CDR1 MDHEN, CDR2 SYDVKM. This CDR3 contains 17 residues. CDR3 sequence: CASSPLISGGPFHEQFF. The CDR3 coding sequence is TGTGCCAGCAGCCCTCTTATTAGCGGGGGCCCATTCCATGAGCAGTTCTTC.

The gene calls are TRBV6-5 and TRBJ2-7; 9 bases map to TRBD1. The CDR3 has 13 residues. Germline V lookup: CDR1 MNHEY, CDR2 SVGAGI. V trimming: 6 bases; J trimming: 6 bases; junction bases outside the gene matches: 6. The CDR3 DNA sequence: TGTGCCAGCAGGTCGGGACAGGGCTCCGAGCAGTACTTC. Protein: CASRSGQGSEQYF.

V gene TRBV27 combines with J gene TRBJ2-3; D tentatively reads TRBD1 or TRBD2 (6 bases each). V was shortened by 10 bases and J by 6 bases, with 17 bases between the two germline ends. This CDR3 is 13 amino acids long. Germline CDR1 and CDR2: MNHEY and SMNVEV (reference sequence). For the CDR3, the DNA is TGTGCCACCGTTACAGGAGGGGGGGATACGCAGTATTTT. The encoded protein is CATVTGGGDTQYF.

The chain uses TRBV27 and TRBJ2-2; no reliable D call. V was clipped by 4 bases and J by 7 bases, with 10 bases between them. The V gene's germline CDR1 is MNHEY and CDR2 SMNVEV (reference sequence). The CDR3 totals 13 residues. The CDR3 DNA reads TGTGCCAGCAGTTCCATCGACGGCGGGGAGCTGTTTTTT. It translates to CASSSIDGGELFF.

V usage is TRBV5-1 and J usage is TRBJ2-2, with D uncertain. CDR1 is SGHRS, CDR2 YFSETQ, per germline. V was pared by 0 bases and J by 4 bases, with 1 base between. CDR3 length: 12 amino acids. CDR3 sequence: CASSLATGELFF. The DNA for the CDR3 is TGCGCCAGCAGCTTGGCCACCGGGGAGCTGTTTTTT.

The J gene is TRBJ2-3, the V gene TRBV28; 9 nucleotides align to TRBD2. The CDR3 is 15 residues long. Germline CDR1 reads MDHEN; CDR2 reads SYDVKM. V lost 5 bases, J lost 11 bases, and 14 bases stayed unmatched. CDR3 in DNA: TGTGCCAGCAGTAGGACTAGCGAAGGAGGGTGGATGCAGTATTTT. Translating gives CASSRTSEGGWMQYF. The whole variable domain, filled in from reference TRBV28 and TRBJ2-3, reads DVKVTQSSRYLVKRTGEKVFLECVQDMDHENMFWYRQDPGLGLRLIYFSYDVKMKEKGDIPEGYSVSREKKERFSLILESASTNQTSMYLCASSRTSEGGWMQYFGPGTRLTVL.

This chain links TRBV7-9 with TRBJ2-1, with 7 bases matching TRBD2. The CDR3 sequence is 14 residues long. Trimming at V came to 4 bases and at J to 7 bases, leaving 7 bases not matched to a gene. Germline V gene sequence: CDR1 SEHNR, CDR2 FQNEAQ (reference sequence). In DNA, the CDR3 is TGTGCCAGCAGCTCTGGACTAGGATGGAATGAGCAGTTCTTC. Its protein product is CASSSGLGWNEQFF.

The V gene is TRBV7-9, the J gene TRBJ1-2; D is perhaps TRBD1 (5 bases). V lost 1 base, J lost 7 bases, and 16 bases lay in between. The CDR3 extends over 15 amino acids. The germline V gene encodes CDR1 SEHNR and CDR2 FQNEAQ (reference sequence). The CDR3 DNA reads TGTGCCAGCAGCTTAGGAAGTGCAGGGTATATTGGCTACACCTTC. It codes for CASSLGSAGYIGYTF.

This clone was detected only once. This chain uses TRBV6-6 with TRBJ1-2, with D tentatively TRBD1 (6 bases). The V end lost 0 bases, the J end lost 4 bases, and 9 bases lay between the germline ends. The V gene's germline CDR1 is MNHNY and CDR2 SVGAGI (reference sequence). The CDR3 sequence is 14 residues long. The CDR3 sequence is CASSYSQGPYGYTF. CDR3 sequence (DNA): TGTGCCAGCAGTTACTCTCAGGGGCCCTATGGCTACACCTTC.

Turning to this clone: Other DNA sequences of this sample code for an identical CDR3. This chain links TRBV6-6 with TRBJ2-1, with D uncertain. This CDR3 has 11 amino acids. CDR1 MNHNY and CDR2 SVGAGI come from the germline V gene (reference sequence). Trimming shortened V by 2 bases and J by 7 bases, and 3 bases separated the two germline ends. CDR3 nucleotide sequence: TGTGCCAGCAGTTACGGGAATGAGCAGTTCTTC. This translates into CASSYGNEQFF.

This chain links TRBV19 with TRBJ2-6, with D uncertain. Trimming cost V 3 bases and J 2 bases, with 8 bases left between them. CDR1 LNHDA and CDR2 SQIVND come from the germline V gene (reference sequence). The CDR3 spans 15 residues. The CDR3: CASSMSITGANVLTF. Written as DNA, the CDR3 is TGTGCCAGTAGTATGTCTATTACTGGGGCCAACGTCCTGACTTTC.

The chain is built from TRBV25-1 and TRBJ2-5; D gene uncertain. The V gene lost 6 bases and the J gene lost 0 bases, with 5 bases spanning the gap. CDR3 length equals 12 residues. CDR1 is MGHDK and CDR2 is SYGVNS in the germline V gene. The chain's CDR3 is CASREYQETQYF. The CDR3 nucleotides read TGTGCCAGCAGAGAGTACCAAGAGACCCAGTACTTC. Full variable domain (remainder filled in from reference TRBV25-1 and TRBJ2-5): EADIYQTPRYLVIGTGKKITLECSQTMGHDKMYWYQQDPGMELHLIHYSYGVNSTEKGDLSSESTVSRIRTEHFPLTLESARPSHTSQYLCASREYQETQYFGPGTRLLVL.

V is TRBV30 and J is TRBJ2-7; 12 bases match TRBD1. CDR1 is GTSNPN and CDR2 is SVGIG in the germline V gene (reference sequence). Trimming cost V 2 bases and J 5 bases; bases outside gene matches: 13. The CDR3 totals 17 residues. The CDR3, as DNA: TGTGCCTGGAGTCCCCCAGGGTTGGGGACAGGGGGCCACGAGCAGTACTTC. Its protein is CAWSPPGLGTGGHEQYF.

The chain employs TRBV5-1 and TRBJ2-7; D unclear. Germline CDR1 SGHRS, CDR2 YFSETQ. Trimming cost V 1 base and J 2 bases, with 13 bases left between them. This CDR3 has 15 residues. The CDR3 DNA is TGCGCCAGCAGCTTGCGGCAGACTGGGACCTACGAGCAGTACTTC. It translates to CASSLRQTGTYEQYF.

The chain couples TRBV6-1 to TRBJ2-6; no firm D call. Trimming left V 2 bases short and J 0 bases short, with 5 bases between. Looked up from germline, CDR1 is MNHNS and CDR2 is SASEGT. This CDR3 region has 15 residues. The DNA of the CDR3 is TGTGCCAGCAGTGAACGGCTCTCTGGGGCCAACGTCCTGACTTTC. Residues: CASSERLSGANVLTF.

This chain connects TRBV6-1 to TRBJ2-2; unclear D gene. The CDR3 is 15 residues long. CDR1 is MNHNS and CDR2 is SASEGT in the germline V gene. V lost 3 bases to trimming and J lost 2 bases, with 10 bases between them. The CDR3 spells CASSDRADNTGELFF. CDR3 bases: TGTGCCAGCAGTGATAGGGCGGACAACACCGGGGAGCTGTTTTTT.